This is a list of T cell receptor beta chains from one sample in a study of spatial heterogeneity in lung cancer. TCRdb re-derived calls from the 5' RACE reads in MiXCR, one entry per CDR3 protein. The sample gives about 30,000 distinct CDR3 sequences, about 6.6% of which show up once; about 25% is in the top ten. The sample in question was lung tumor tissue, obtained at surgery. These receptors originate from a male donor with early-stage non-small cell lung cancer. Both conserved end residues are trimmed from each CDR3.

v_call,j_call,cdr3_aa
TRBV4-3,TRBJ1-2,ASSPLSNAGSYGYT
TRBV6-6,TRBJ2-7,ASRLQGYEQY
TRBV11-1,TRBJ2-1,ASSHLQGAKNNEQF
TRBV5-1,TRBJ2-7,ASSFGPAAYEQY
TRBV20-1,TRBJ1-5,SARAGVPNQPQH
TRBV29-1,TRBJ2-7,SVLGPTEQY
TRBV7-7,TRBJ2-2,ASSSYRGELF
TRBV7-2,TRBJ1-2,ASSSGHNYGYT
TRBV6-2/TRBV6-3,TRBJ2-1,ASSYGLADPYNEQF
TRBV14,TRBJ2-3,ASSQDLGEDTQY
TRBV27,TRBJ2-2,ASSLPGQGRGELF
TRBV10-3,TRBJ2-5,AISGLAGDSETQY
TRBV20-1,TRBJ1-5,SARPAGTDLPQH
TRBV9,TRBJ2-1,ASSVGQEFYNEQF
TRBV20-1,TRBJ1-2,SASTGFRGGYT
TRBV7-9,TRBJ1-4,ASAPNRVTNEKLF
TRBV6-6,TRBJ1-6,ASSLSGTDNSPLH
TRBV7-2,TRBJ2-5,ASSLNSGSGETQY
TRBV25-1,TRBJ2-7,ASSDPYEQY
TRBV2,TRBJ1-1,ASSADSNTEAF
TRBV29-1,TRBJ1-4,SVMTERWWEKLF
TRBV15,TRBJ2-1,ATSRGRIDSYNEQF
TRBV4-2,TRBJ2-2,ASSQDLGDANTGELF
TRBV18,TRBJ2-7,ASSPPGAGGAEQY
TRBV6-2/TRBV6-3,TRBJ2-5,ASSYGGSQETQY